The following is a T cell receptor beta chain sequence with its context. Its target antigen remains unknown. No clone much larger than this one lies a single base away; base qualities are absent. This entry is derived from a study of cytomegalovirus exposure and HLA in healthy donors (dated by TCRdb to 2015 to 2018). Broadly, across the study: According to an earlier analysis of 587 of the donors, about 170 million T cells yielded roughly 110 million unique TCR beta sequences and 276 Gb of sequence data. Roughly 310 gigabases of sequencing data and roughly 90 million unique TCR sequences were included in an early release covering several hundred HLA-typed donors. The genetic ancestry cluster associated with self-reported Caucasian donors included approximately 85% of the 300 to 450 genotyped donors. The aim of the study was to test whether cataloging public T cell receptors could identify signatures of past pathogen exposure. The study used immunosequencing to profile the T cell repertoires of hundreds of subjects and linked those repertoires to cytomegalovirus serostatus. Besides the first cohort of 666 subjects, a separate validation cohort made up of over 95 different subjects was used. To predict cytomegalovirus infection status, the study brought together high-throughput TCR immunosequencing, statistical association of individual TCRs with disease status, and machine learning. A later analysis re-analyzed previously published TCR beta repertoires from roughly 600 donors and added high-resolution HLA genotyping to study TCR occurrence patterns. Rather than drawing on any new phenotypic data, the later analysis identified candidate immune exposures from TCR beta sequences and the way those sequences occurred across donors. An earlier analysis of approximately 500 of the donors applied high-throughput TCR beta sequencing to assess whether each TCR beta V gene segment acted as functional or pseudogenic. Donor age, sex, ethnicity and CMV serostatus were compiled alongside the repertoire data. A later genetic analysis took genome-wide SNP genotypes for about three fifths of the 666 donors and used that subset as a discovery cohort. All discovery cohort repertoires had been generated on a single sequencing platform. HLA typing included class I and class II loci at four-digit resolution. Typing coverage varied by locus: roughly 629-630 donors for A, B, C, DRB1 and DQB1; about 520 for DQA1; more than 600 for DPA1; under 490 for DPB1. Several DR-DQ haplotypes were handled as single units for association and clustering because linkage in the cohort was strong. Across 300 to 500 genotyped donors of the cohort, an average of about 240,000 unique TCR beta nucleotide sequences per donor were sequenced, and roughly 18% of those sequences were non-productive. The paper's findings and limits, for the study overall: According to the authors, the approach could potentially be generalized to other disease states and immunological phenotypes. A later analysis found that most CMV-associated TCR beta chains appeared HLA-restricted, with HLA associations seemingly driven largely by CMV exposure. In both the original and validation cohorts, the classifier was reported to diagnose cytomegalovirus status with high specificity and sensitivity. While some public TCRs were present in many individuals, most TCR sequences turned up only very rarely across donors. In a later genetic analysis, a missense DCLRE1C variant was associated with V-gene and J-gene trimming of TCR beta chains, and the association was replicated in an independent cohort. A group of highly shared sequence variants was considered likely to be a technical artifact of the sequencing pipeline. A few of the identified cytomegalovirus-associated TCR beta chains were confirmed in vitro to be specific for cytomegalovirus antigens. The 87-base-pair reads could not distinguish some IMGT-functional V segments, including TRBV6-2 and TRBV6-3, so those segments were excluded. According to a later analysis, TCR association rates differed among HLA loci, with DRB1 alleles showing the most associated TCRs and HLA-C alleles showing the fewest. The study listed 170 or so TCR beta chains as associated with cytomegalovirus. In an earlier analysis of 587 of the donors, most TCR beta V segments appeared in productive rearrangements about 87% or about 30% of the time, broadly matching IMGT annotations. A further reported finding was that TCR beta sequences accurately predicted the HLA-A and HLA-B alleles for most subjects in the first cohort. HLA typing was unavailable for some donors at each locus, so association tests used only the typed subset. Sequencing depth was assumed to be roughly uniform across donors in the presence/absence analyses, though that assumption may not hold. Correlated functional status among segregating V segments might be attributable to linkage disequilibrium, but an unknown experimental factor could not be ruled out. Immune exposure information for the cohort was limited to CMV serostatus. Compared with equally common non-associated chains, HLA-associated TCR beta chains in a later analysis were more clonally expanded and had lower generation probabilities. Fewer than 20 rarely observed V segments, including chromosome 9 orphons, were excluded from the earlier analysis of about 610 of the donors because counts were too low. A later analysis reported that several top co-occurrence clusters appeared linked to parvovirus B19, influenza, CMV and Epstein-Barr virus. According to a later genetic analysis, donors in an Asian-associated ancestry cluster had fewer N-insertions in productive TCRs than the approximately 690-donor mean. When HLA alleles, especially DR and DQ, strongly co-occurred, TCR associations were difficult to assign to individual alleles. A later analysis associated around 16,000 TCR beta sequences with specific HLA alleles at a false discovery rate of 0.05. Only TCR beta chains were sequenced in this cohort, and the absence of alpha or paired-chain data limited detectable features.

Preparation of the library involved the immunoSEQ multiplex PCR assay. A mixture of 60 forward primers for TCR Vbeta segments and 13 reverse primers for TCR Jbeta segments was used in the multiplex PCR. The CDR3 region of rearranged TCR beta genes was amplified from genomic DNA by a multiplex PCR assay. Amplified TCR beta libraries were sequenced as 87-base-pair reads on the Illumina HiSeq System. As for the authors' bioinformatics: A later analysis tallied 80 million to 95 million unique TCR beta chains across the 666 repertoires, and around 12 million of those chains were shared by two or more donors. A nearest-neighbor algorithm error-corrected the raw reads and collapsed the reads into unique sequences, merging closely related sequences to remove PCR and sequencing errors. CDR3 sequences were aligned to IMGT reference sequences to assign V, D and J gene segments. Each retained sequence needed at least a six-nucleotide match to both a V gene segment and a J gene segment. A rearrangement was called productive if the CDR3 had no stop codons and remained in frame with V and J, and every other rearrangement was called non-productive. CDR3 was defined by IMGT convention, running from the second conserved V-encoded cysteine to the conserved J-encoded phenylalanine. In an earlier analysis of 587 of the donors, sequences lacking an unambiguous match to a single V gene segment were excluded. In an earlier analysis of 587 of the donors, a V segment was called functional when productive rearrangements were above 56.7%, and segregating when the standard deviation between donors exceeded 5%. To diagnose cytomegalovirus status from the catalog of TCR beta chain sequences, a statistical classification framework was built. A later analysis assigned V and J genes by comparing TCR nucleotide sequences with IMGT/GENE-DB human TR gene sequences. Using the TCRdist pipeline, a later analysis assigned CDR3 sequences along with most-parsimonious VDJ recombination scenarios. In a later analysis, each TCR beta chain was defined by its CDR3 amino acid sequence together with its V-gene family, and reads lacking a unique V-gene family were excluded. As a way to deal with suspected cross-contamination and a sequencing artifact, a later analysis dropped nearly 600 nucleotide sequences that were highly shared and had low generation probability. In a later analysis, a clonal expansion index was calculated for each public chain from normalized within-repertoire ranks of inferred template counts. A later analysis computed generation probabilities with a VDJ recombination model fitted to out-of-frame rearrangements, and checked the results against IGoR. A later analysis scored TCR-TCR, TCR-HLA and TCR-CMV co-occurrence with hypergeometric tests, applying a repertoire-size bias correction to TCR pairs. In a later analysis, false discovery rates were estimated by permuting HLA or CMV assignments 20 times. In a later analysis, co-occurring TCRs were grouped with DBSCAN, and TCRdist sequence similarity was added when clustering was performed within HLA-allele-positive subsets. Repertoires with fewer than 30,000 or more than 120,000 public chains were left out of co-occurrence clustering, as were roughly five repertoires with anomalous nucleotide sharing. The immuneACCESS repertoire file appears here via TCRdb, limited to in-frame rearrangements. These files lack a portion of the clones; in checked studies, under half of the deficit traces to unresolved V genes, and the cause of the others is not known. The DNA was the basis for D and trimming; V, J and clone size are from that table. The sample has around 150,000 clones on record, about 78% of them singletons. The ten largest clones add up to 3.5% to 4% of the sample.

The cohort comprised more than 550 healthy bone marrow donors. At the time of sampling, all cohort members were nominally healthy, though unrecorded immune exposures were likely present. The donor tested CMV seronegative and was one of the 352 seronegative cohort members. Each donor provided a peripheral blood sample, and peripheral blood mononuclear cells were used for TCR beta sequencing. The Qiagen DNeasy Blood Extraction Kit was used to extract genomic DNA from the blood cell samples. From the cysteine up to the phenylalanine, the CDR3 has a length of 15 residues. The only DNA kept is the CDR3, 45 bases in frame from the first base. Via the germline V gene, CDR1 is MGHRA and CDR2 YSYEKL.

Sequencing was done on a sample of PBMCs. The V gene is TRBV4-1 and the J gene is TRBJ2-5; TRBD2 matches 7 bases in the middle. Gene TRBJ2-7 matches the end of the DNA better, so the J call may be wrong. This receptor was taken from a man aged 18 to 30 in good health and CMV-seronegative. The nucleotides read TGCGCCAGCAGCCCACGTTCGGGGGGTTTAGACGAGCAGTACTTC. Its amino acids are CASSPRSGGLDEQYF.